The 7 T cell receptor beta chains presented below share a single source sample, sequenced in a study of cytomegalovirus exposure and HLA in healthy donors. The PCR contained 60 Vbeta and 13 Jbeta primers. Profiled with immunoSEQ multiplex PCR; TCRdb holds only in-frame clones, not every one. The table lists roughly 180,000 clones, around 80% of them singletons. The specimen was PBMCs. These receptors were collected from a man younger than 35 in good health and CMV-seronegative.

V is TRBV4-1 and J is TRBJ2-7; TRBD1 matches 10 bases. The ends lost 3 bases at V and 6 bases at J; junction bases unmatched: 8. The CDR3 spans 15 residues. From germline, CDR1 is MGHRA and CDR2 YSYEKL. CDR3 amino acids: CASSHLGTGEREQYF. CDR3 DNA sequence: TGCGCCAGCAGCCACCTAGGGACAGGGGAGCGCGAGCAGTACTTC.

There are a few counts of this clone. J is TRBJ1-1 and V is TRBV5-6; TRBD1 matches at 7 bases. Germline V CDR1 and CDR2: SGHDT, YYEEEE. V dropped 2 bases and J dropped 1; count of bases not matched to a gene: 2. The CDR3 covers 14 residues. The CDR3 sequence: CASSLQGTNTEAFF. The CDR3, as DNA: TGTGCCAGCAGCTTACAGGGGACGAACACTGAAGCTTTCTTT.

This clone occurred once. The junction does not match germline at one end; this may be a read error. The chain carries TRBV4-3 and TRBJ2-7; 10 positions agree with TRBD2. This CDR3 has 16 amino acids. Germline assignment: CDR1 LGHNA and CDR2 YSLEER. CDR3 in DNA: TGCGCCAGCAGCCAAGTCATAGAACTAGCGGGAAACGAGCAGTGCTTC. It translates to CASSQVIELAGNEQCF.

The gene calls are TRBV9 and TRBJ2-1; 9 nucleotides line up with TRBD1. V was pared by 4 bases and J by 4 bases, with 6 bases of the junction left unmatched. Looked up from germline, CDR1 is SGDLS and CDR2 is YYNGEE. The CDR3 consists of 15 residues. CDR3 region: CASSPRDRAYNEQFF. The CDR3 region has the DNA TGTGCCAGCAGCCCCCGGGACAGGGCTTACAATGAGCAGTTCTTC.

This clone turned up a few times. The genes are TRBV5-6 and TRBJ2-7; 8 nucleotides line up with TRBD2. V dropped 4 bases and J dropped 3; count of bases not matched to a gene: 6. CDR1 is SGHDT, CDR2 YYEEEE, per germline. The length of the CDR3 is 14 residues. CDR3 sequence reads: CASSLSGSLYEQYF. CDR3 coding DNA: TGTGCCAGCAGCCTCAGCGGGAGCCTCTACGAGCAGTACTTC. The entire variable domain, with the rest obtained from reference TRBV5-6 and TRBJ2-7, is as follows: DAGVTQSPTHLIKTRGQQVTLRCSPKSGHDTVSWYQQALGQGPQFIFQYYEEEERQRGNFPDRFSGHQFPNYSSELNVNALLLGDSALYLCASSLSGSLYEQYFGPGTRLTVT.

The chain joins TRBV5-1 to TRBJ1-1, with TRBD1 as a possible D gene (6 bases). The germline V gene encodes CDR1 SGHRS and CDR2 YFSETQ. CDR3 length: 14 residues. Trimming removed 2 bases at V and 1 base at J, with 9 bases between. CDR3 region: CASSLQTGNTEAFF. The CDR3 DNA reads TGCGCCAGCAGCTTACAGACAGGGAACACTGAAGCTTTCTTT.

This sequence joins TRBV9 and TRBJ2-3, with unresolved D. Trimming removed 7 bases at V and 5 bases at J, with 14 bases between. Germline V gene data show CDR1 as SGDLS and CDR2 as YYNGEE. The CDR3 is made up of 13 amino acids. The CDR3 region has the DNA TGTGCCAGCGGTCTAGAGCCTCAAGATACGCAGTATTTT. This encodes CASGLEPQDTQYF.